This T cell receptor (beta chain) was identified during a study of blood T cell repertoires in COVID-19. Trimming removed 5 bases at V and 2 bases at J, with 7 bases between. Per germline, CDR1 GTSNPN and CDR2 SVGIG (reference sequence). This CDR3 has 11 amino acids. This clone showed up just a few times. Using immunoSEQ multiplex PCR, the repertoire was profiled, and TCRdb retains in-frame clones only, with some absent. Among 130,000 or so clones listed, 84% were seen once. V and J are TRBV30 and TRBJ2-7, with D unclear. The source is a man in his sixties with acute or convalescent COVID-19. The material sequenced was peripheral blood. CDR3 coding DNA: TGTGCCTGGTCCAGGACCTACGAGCAGTACTTC. This encodes CAWSRTYEQYF.